This T cell receptor beta chain is from a study of T cells in Graves' hyperthyroidism and ophthalmopathy. For the study at large: At the time of initial diagnosis and before any treatment, peripheral blood was collected. The study, taken as a whole, reports: Ophthalmopathy got predicted by the model a median about 6.5 months before its onset.

This clonotype was recorded many times. The antigen remains unidentified. There were TCR beta CDR3 regions amplified from RNA transcripts. HTBI primers drove first-round RT-PCR of the TCR CDR3. TCRdb re-analysed the multiplex PCR reads in MiXCR, keeping a single row per CDR3 protein. The table lists 650,000 to 750,000 distinct CDR3 sequences, around 15% of them singletons. The sequencing sample was made of blood. The sequence came from a woman under 30 with Graves' hyperthyroidism.

The CDR3 sequence: CATSDLKRNYGYTF. CDR3 sequence (DNA): TGTGCCACCAGTGATTTAAAGAGAAACTATGGCTACACCTTC. The rearrangement joins TRBV24-1 to TRBJ1-2, with D unclear. Trimming left V 1 base short and J 2 bases short, with 7 bases between. Germline-derived CDR1 and CDR2 are KGHDR and SFDVKD. This CDR3 is 14 amino acids long.